The rows below give T cell receptor beta chains drawn from one sample of a study of cytomegalovirus exposure and HLA in healthy donors. Profiling relied on immunoSEQ multiplex PCR, and the TCRdb table lists in-frame clones only, not all of them. The repertoire holds 140,000 or so clones, with about 74% as singletons. Input material: PBMCs. Receptors were obtained from a woman aged 40 to 50 in good health and CMV-seronegative. CDR3s include the opening cysteine and the closing phenylalanine or tryptophan. The D gene is left open where the match is weak.

J gene	V gene	D gene	CDR3 DNA	CDR3 protein
TRBJ2-1	TRBV19	.	TGTGCCAGTAGTGTGCCGGGACTGGGATACAATGAGCAGTTCTTC	CASSVPGLGYNEQFF
TRBJ2-2	TRBV11-2	TRBD1	TGTGCCAGCAGCTTGTACAGGGGGCCAGTGAGGACCGGGGAGCTGTTTTTT	CASSLYRGPVRTGELFF
TRBJ2-6	TRBV11-2	TRBD1	TGTGCCAGCAGACACACCGGGACAGGCTCTGGGGCCAACGTCCTGACTTTC	CASRHTGTGSGANVLTF
TRBJ1-5	TRBV2	TRBD1	TGTGCCAGCAGCCCGACAGGGAACCAGCCCCAGCATTTT	CASSPTGNQPQHF
TRBJ2-7	TRBV6-1	TRBD1	TGTGCCAGCAGTGACATGGGACAGTTCGGCGAGCAGTACTTC	CASSDMGQFGEQYF
TRBJ1-5	TRBV19	.	TGTGCCAGTAGACAGGGCTATAGCAATCAGCCCCAGCATTTT	CASRQGYSNQPQHF
TRBJ1-2	TRBV10-2	.	TGCGCCAGCAGTGAGAGGGCCCCACTCGGAGGCGGCTACACCTTC	CASSERAPLGGGYTF
TRBJ2-7	TRBV6-5	.	TGTGCCAGCAGTTACCTTAACCGAGGCGAGCAGTACTTC	CASSYLNRGEQYF
TRBJ2-6	TRBV5-4	TRBD1	TGTGCCAGCAGCTTGGGACAGGGGGGGGGTCGGGGGGCCAACGTCCTGACTTTC	CASSLGQGGGRGANVLTF
TRBJ2-7	TRBV7-9	.	TGTGCCAGCAGCTTAGGTTTTGAGGCAGCGAACGAGGGGTACTTC	CASSLGFEAANEGYF
TRBJ2-3	TRBV11-2	.	TGTGCCAGCAGCCCTCACCCTACGAATACGCAGTATTTT	CASSPHPTNTQYF
TRBJ1-5	TRBV18	TRBD1	TGTGCCAGCTCTCCGGACAGGAACCAGCCCCAGCATTTT	CASSPDRNQPQHF
TRBJ2-7	TRBV5-1	.	TGCGCCAGCAGTTCGGTAACAGGGCCCTACGAGCAGTACTTC	CASSSVTGPYEQYF
TRBJ1-2	TRBV5-4	TRBD1	TGTGCCAGCAGCGCCGGGACAGGGGGCGTGAACTATGGCTACACCTTC	CASSAGTGGVNYGYTF
TRBJ2-7	TRBV7-9	.	TGTTCCAGCAGCTTGGCTAGCTCCTACGAGCAGTACTTC	CSSSLASSYEQYF
TRBJ2-7	TRBV5-1	.	TGCGCCAGCAGCCCGGAGGGACCTCCGATGAAGGAGCAGTACTTC	CASSPEGPPMKEQYF
TRBJ2-1	TRBV4-1	TRBD2	TGCGCCAGCAGCCAAGTAGCTCTAGCGGATTACAATGAGCAGTTCTTC	CASSQVALADYNEQFF
TRBJ2-3	TRBV25-1	.	TGTGCCAGCAGTGTACCAATTGGAGGCCGAGATACGCAGTATTTT	CASSVPIGGRDTQYF
TRBJ2-1	TRBV6-5	.	TGTGCCAGCAGTTACTGGGGCACCGGTGGCGATGAGCAGTTCTTC	CASSYWGTGGDEQFF
TRBJ1-4	TRBV18	.	TGTGCCAGCTCACGAACCACGGGATCACAGGAAAAACTGTTTTTT	CASSRTTGSQEKLFF
TRBJ2-7	TRBV5-5	TRBD2	TGTGCCAGCAGCCGGACTAGTTTCTACGAGCAGTACTTC	CASSRTSFYEQYF
TRBJ1-1	TRBV19	TRBD1	TGTGCCAGTAGTGAGAAGGGGGCAAGGGCTTTCTTT	CASSEKGARAFF
TRBJ2-7	TRBV6-1	TRBD1	TGTGCCAGCAGACAGGGGAAGTTACCCTACGAGCAGTACTTC	CASRQGKLPYEQYF
TRBJ1-6	TRBV5-1	TRBD1	TGCGCCAGCAGCCCAGGGACAGCGGGCGGTTCACCCCTCCACTTT	CASSPGTAGGSPLHF
TRBJ2-1	TRBV5-1	TRBD2	TGCGCCAGCAGCCGCCGGACTAGCGGAGCGGAGGGGCAGTTCTTC	CASSRRTSGAEGQFF
TRBJ2-3	TRBV5-1	TRBD2	TGCGCCAGCAGCTCCGCCGGGACTAGCGGGAGGGCCCTGACAGATACGCAGTATTTT	CASSSAGTSGRALTDTQYF
TRBJ2-7	TRBV18	.	TGTGCCAGCTCACCCCAGGACTCCCGCGAGCAGTACTTC	CASSPQDSREQYF
TRBJ2-7	TRBV29-1	.	TGCAGCGCCACGGGGGACTCCTACGAGCAGTACTTC	CSATGDSYEQYF
TRBJ1-5	TRBV6-5	.	TGTGCCAGCAGTTACATCGGGGGGCAACAGCCCCAGCATTTT	CASSYIGGQQPQHF